A selection of T cell receptor beta chains follows, all from one sample in a study of T cell clusters in autoimmune cytopenias. One entry per CDR3 protein, without DNA, is what TCRdb gives after re-calling the multiplex PCR reads. With 9,500 to 15,000 distinct CDR3 sequences in the sample, the ten largest clones hold 3% to 3.5%. The sample consisted of peripheral blood. The source of these receptors is a human donor with an autoimmune cytopenia or autoimmune hepatitis (not recorded which). The CDR3 runs from the conserved cysteine through the conserved F or W. The size field is filled for only some rows; it gives once, few, many or a size class.

j_gene,v_gene,abundance,CDR3aa
TRBJ2-5,TRBV5-4,.,CASSGEGAGETQYF
TRBJ2-7,TRBV27,.,CASSLFGGQAREQYF
TRBJ2-1,TRBV5-4,.,CASSLKWEQGPQFF
TRBJ2-1,TRBV20-1,.,CSARDRARSSYNEQFF
TRBJ2-3,TRBV6-1,.,CASSGTGDTDTQYF
TRBJ2-2,TRBV19,medium-sized,CASSTGSGGNTGELFF
TRBJ1-4,TRBV12-3/TRBV12-4,.,CASSPGRDNEKLFF
TRBJ2-2,TRBV27,.,CASSRLAGVSTGELFF
TRBJ2-7,TRBV5-6,.,CASGRGLYEQYF
TRBJ1-4,TRBV30,.,CAWSTLTGVEKLFF
TRBJ1-1,TRBV30,.,CAWTNRGVGNTVAFF